These T cell receptor beta chains were read from a single sample in a study of early T cells in non-severe SARS-CoV-2 infection. TCRdb re-called the 5' RACE reads through MiXCR, storing one row per CDR3 protein. The data contain tens of thousands of distinct CDR3 sequences, approximately 6.2% of them seen just once; the ten biggest clones take up less than 5%. Sample: whole blood. The receptors derive from an adult who was a healthcare worker with PCR-confirmed SARS-CoV-2 infection or an uninfected control (not recorded which). Both conserved end residues are part of each CDR3. The order of the fields is clone size, D gene, J gene, V gene, CDR3 protein, CDR3 DNA. D genes are given only for firm matches. Size values are once, few and many counts, or a class for expanded clones, and some rows have none.

NA NA TRBJ2-5 TRBV11-2 CASSFRGTQYF TGTGCCAGCAGCTTTAGAGGGACCCAGTACTTC
many NA TRBJ2-4 TRBV6-5 CASSPTISGYGGNIQYF TGTGCCAGCAGTCCGACCATCAGCGGGTACGGGGGAAACATTCAGTACTTC
NA TRBD2 TRBJ2-7 TRBV6-1 CASSATSGGALEQYF TGTGCCAGCAGCGCAACTAGCGGGGGGGCCCTCGAGCAGTACTTC
few NA TRBJ1-5 TRBV2 CASSEARLNQPQHF TGTGCCAGCAGTGAAGCTCGGCTCAATCAGCCCCAGCATTTT
few NA TRBJ1-4 TRBV4-1 CATRDLDKKLFF TGCGCCACCAGGGACCTGGATAAAAAACTGTTTTTT
NA TRBD2 TRBJ2-1 TRBV6-2/TRBV6-3 CASSSPSGGKNEQFF TGTGCCAGCAGCTCCCCAAGCGGGGGGAAGAATGAGCAGTTCTTC
few NA TRBJ1-2 TRBV19 CASSIQYRDGYTF TGTGCCAGTAGTATTCAGTATCGCGATGGCTACACCTTC
many NA TRBJ1-1 TRBV12-3/TRBV12-4 CASSLHPNTEAFF TGTGCCAGCAGTTTACACCCGAACACTGAAGCTTTCTTT
NA NA TRBJ2-2 TRBV5-5 CASSFADRQNTGELFF TGTGCCAGCAGCTTCGCTGACAGACAGAACACCGGGGAGCTGTTTTTT
many TRBD2 TRBJ2-1 TRBV6-5 CASSRTGGPHNEQFF TGTGCCAGCAGTCGTACGGGGGGGCCCCATAATGAGCAGTTCTTC
many NA TRBJ2-3 TRBV2 CASSEVGGLDTQYF TGTGCCAGCAGTGAAGTGGGGGGTTTAGATACGCAGTATTTT
many NA TRBJ1-1 TRBV9 CASSAQIEDTEAFF TGTGCCAGCAGCGCCCAGATTGAGGACACTGAAGCTTTCTTT
few TRBD1 TRBJ2-7 TRBV20-1 CSARDQLDRGTYEQYF TGCAGTGCTAGAGATCAGCTGGACAGGGGGACCTACGAGCAGTACTTC
NA NA TRBJ2-7 TRBV11-2 CASSQTVGPAYEQYF TGTGCCAGCAGCCAAACAGTGGGCCCGGCCTACGAGCAGTACTTC
many NA TRBJ1-1 TRBV5-1 CASRRGGVGTEAFF TGCGCCAGCAGAAGAGGAGGGGTAGGCACTGAAGCTTTCTTT
many NA TRBJ1-5 TRBV12-3/TRBV12-4 CASSLGGRINHPQHF TGTGCCAGCAGTTTAGGGGGACGGATAAATCATCCCCAGCATTTT